These T cell receptor beta chains were read from a single sample in a study of shared clonotypes between healthy human individuals. The table came from immunoSEQ multiplex PCR; TCRdb's copy has only in-frame clones and leaves some out. The sample includes about 1.5 million clones, around 98% of them seen just once. Sequenced input: naive CD4+ T cells sorted from blood. The receptors come from a man younger than 45 in good health. Both conserved end residues are part of each CDR3. Fields, in order: CDR3 length, D gene, J gene, V gene, clone size, CDR3 protein, CDR3 DNA. D genes are given only for firm matches. Size tells how often a clone was seen (once, few, many) or the class of an expanded clone, and some rows leave it out.

len: 19
d_gene: NA
j_gene: TRBJ2-5
v_gene: TRBV27
abundance: NA
CDR3aa: CASSLSVALEGRRTETQYF
CDR3nt: TGTGCCAGCAGTTTATCGGTTGCACTTGAGGGACGTCGAACGGAGACCCAGTACTTC

len: 14
d_gene: TRBD2
j_gene: TRBJ2-3
v_gene: TRBV29-1
abundance: NA
CDR3aa: CSGTLLAGADTQYF
CDR3nt: TGCAGCGGTACCTTACTAGCGGGCGCAGATACGCAGTATTTT

len: 15
d_gene: TRBD1
j_gene: TRBJ1-5
v_gene: TRBV5-1
abundance: NA
CDR3aa: CASSLTGGAGQPQHF
CDR3nt: TGCGCCAGCAGCTTGACAGGGGGCGCAGGTCAGCCCCAGCATTTT

len: 13
d_gene: NA
j_gene: TRBJ2-3
v_gene: TRBV7-6
abundance: NA
CDR3aa: CASSLGSPDTQYF
CDR3nt: TGTGCCAGCAGCTTAGGTTCGCCAGATACGCAGTATTTT

len: 13
d_gene: NA
j_gene: TRBJ2-7
v_gene: TRBV5-1
abundance: NA
CDR3aa: CASSPKAVYEQYF
CDR3nt: TGCGCCAGCAGCCCAAAGGCGGTCTACGAGCAGTACTTC

len: 14
d_gene: NA
j_gene: TRBJ2-3
v_gene: TRBV10-3
abundance: NA
CDR3aa: CAIRPVYSTDTQYF
CDR3nt: TGTGCCATCAGGCCGGTTTATAGCACAGATACGCAGTATTTT

len: 12
d_gene: NA
j_gene: TRBJ2-1
v_gene: TRBV7-3
abundance: NA
CDR3aa: CASSLGVDEQFF
CDR3nt: TGTGCCAGCAGCTTAGGCGTGGATGAGCAGTTCTTC

len: 17
d_gene: TRBD1
j_gene: TRBJ1-2
v_gene: TRBV4-1
abundance: NA
CDR3aa: CASSHPVRGPTDYGYTF
CDR3nt: TGCGCCAGCAGCCACCCCGTGAGGGGGCCTACGGACTATGGCTACACCTTC

len: 17
d_gene: NA
j_gene: TRBJ1-3
v_gene: TRBV7-8
abundance: once
CDR3aa: CASSQNTRGTSGNTIYF
CDR3nt: TGTGCCAGCAGCCAGAACACTAGGGGGACCTCTGGAAACACCATATATTTT

len: 16
d_gene: NA
j_gene: TRBJ1-3
v_gene: TRBV6-5
abundance: NA
CDR3aa: CASSYSSGNSGNTIYF
CDR3nt: TGTGCCAGCAGTTACTCGAGTGGGAATTCTGGAAACACCATATATTTT

len: 13
d_gene: NA
j_gene: TRBJ2-7
v_gene: TRBV27
abundance: NA
CDR3aa: CASSSFDRHEQYF
CDR3nt: TGTGCCAGCAGTTCCTTCGACAGGCACGAGCAGTACTTC

len: 11
d_gene: NA
j_gene: TRBJ2-5
v_gene: TRBV7-9
abundance: few
CDR3aa: CASSFKETQYF
CDR3nt: TGTGCCAGCAGCTTCAAAGAGACCCAGTACTTC

len: 16
d_gene: NA
j_gene: TRBJ2-5
v_gene: TRBV5-1
abundance: NA
CDR3aa: CASSLLLQGGQETQYF
CDR3nt: TGCGCCAGCAGCTTATTACTTCAGGGTGGCCAAGAGACCCAGTACTTC

len: 13
d_gene: NA
j_gene: TRBJ2-7
v_gene: TRBV18
abundance: NA
CDR3aa: CASSPPLTYEQYF
CDR3nt: TGTGCCAGCTCACCACCCCTCACCTACGAGCAGTACTTC

len: 15
d_gene: TRBD2
j_gene: TRBJ2-2
v_gene: TRBV7-8
abundance: NA
CDR3aa: CASRNSGTNTGELFF
CDR3nt: TGTGCCAGCAGGAATAGCGGGACGAACACCGGGGAGCTGTTTTTT

len: 13
d_gene: NA
j_gene: TRBJ1-2
v_gene: TRBV14
abundance: NA
CDR3aa: CASSQDLAKGYTF
CDR3nt: TGTGCCAGCAGCCAAGATTTGGCAAAGGGCTACACCTTC

len: 11
d_gene: NA
j_gene: TRBJ2-3
v_gene: TRBV11-2
abundance: NA
CDR3aa: CASSLEGTQYF
CDR3nt: TGTGCCAGCAGCTTAGAGGGTACGCAGTATTTT

len: 12
d_gene: NA
j_gene: TRBJ1-5
v_gene: TRBV28
abundance: NA
CDR3aa: CASSIRPQPQHF
CDR3nt: TGTGCCAGCAGTATCAGACCTCAGCCCCAGCATTTT

len: 15
d_gene: TRBD2
j_gene: TRBJ2-3
v_gene: TRBV6-1
abundance: NA
CDR3aa: CASRPIAGGTDTQYF
CDR3nt: TGTGCCAGCAGACCCATAGCGGGAGGAACAGATACGCAGTATTTT

len: 18
d_gene: TRBD2
j_gene: TRBJ2-3
v_gene: TRBV7-9
abundance: NA
CDR3aa: CASSLRLAGGLAADTQYF
CDR3nt: TGTGCCAGCAGCCTCCGACTAGCGGGAGGCCTCGCAGCAGATACGCAGTATTTT

len: 16
d_gene: TRBD1
j_gene: TRBJ1-4
v_gene: TRBV11-2
abundance: NA
CDR3aa: CASSPNRGTYNEKLFF
CDR3nt: TGTGCCAGCAGTCCGAACAGGGGAACTTATAATGAAAAACTGTTTTTT

len: 13
d_gene: NA
j_gene: TRBJ2-5
v_gene: TRBV11-2
abundance: NA
CDR3aa: CASSFGFGETQYF
CDR3nt: TGTGCCAGCAGCTTTGGGTTTGGAGAGACCCAGTACTTC

len: 15
d_gene: NA
j_gene: TRBJ1-2
v_gene: TRBV28
abundance: once
CDR3aa: CASSLESLRQGGYTF
CDR3nt: TGTGCCAGCAGTTTAGAGTCTCTCCGTCAGGGTGGCTACACCTTC

len: 16
d_gene: NA
j_gene: TRBJ2-1
v_gene: TRBV11-2
abundance: NA
CDR3aa: CASSRSVSGSYNEQFF
CDR3nt: TGTGCCAGCAGCCGGAGCGTTTCGGGCTCCTACAATGAGCAGTTCTTC

len: 17
d_gene: TRBD1
j_gene: TRBJ1-2
v_gene: TRBV28
abundance: NA
CDR3aa: CASSFLGDREFSAGYTF
CDR3nt: TGTGCCAGCAGTTTTCTGGGTGACAGGGAATTTTCTGCCGGCTACACCTTC

len: 14
d_gene: TRBD2
j_gene: TRBJ2-1
v_gene: TRBV5-5
abundance: NA
CDR3aa: CASSLLAEYNEQFF
CDR3nt: TGTGCCAGCAGCTTACTAGCGGAGTACAATGAGCAGTTCTTC

len: 15
d_gene: NA
j_gene: TRBJ2-1
v_gene: TRBV6-6
abundance: once
CDR3aa: CASSETGSSYNEQFF
CDR3nt: TGTGCCAGCAGCGAGACAGGCAGCTCCTACAATGAGCAGTTCTTC

len: 17
d_gene: TRBD2
j_gene: TRBJ2-1
v_gene: TRBV11-2
abundance: NA
CDR3aa: CASSNQRGLAGANEQFF
CDR3nt: TGTGCCAGCAGCAATCAAAGGGGACTAGCGGGAGCCAATGAGCAGTTCTTC

len: 15
d_gene: TRBD1
j_gene: TRBJ2-1
v_gene: TRBV5-1
abundance: NA
CDR3aa: CASSRDRSSYNEQFF
CDR3nt: TGCGCCAGCAGCCGGGACAGAAGCTCCTACAATGAGCAGTTCTTC

len: 15
d_gene: TRBD2
j_gene: TRBJ2-7
v_gene: TRBV5-1
abundance: NA
CDR3aa: CASRQTLAGAYEQYF
CDR3nt: TGCGCCAGCAGACAGACACTAGCGGGAGCCTACGAGCAGTACTTC

len: 14
d_gene: TRBD1
j_gene: TRBJ2-7
v_gene: TRBV6-6
abundance: NA
CDR3aa: CASRPTGSSYEQYF
CDR3nt: TGTGCCAGCAGACCGACAGGGAGCTCCTACGAGCAGTACTTC

len: 15
d_gene: NA
j_gene: TRBJ1-2
v_gene: TRBV19
abundance: NA
CDR3aa: CASSVHRAGDYGYTF
CDR3nt: TGTGCCAGTAGTGTCCACAGGGCTGGGGACTATGGCTACACCTTC

len: 13
d_gene: NA
j_gene: TRBJ2-2
v_gene: TRBV19
abundance: NA
CDR3aa: CASSPGPTGELFF
CDR3nt: TGTGCCAGTAGCCCCGGTCCCACCGGGGAGCTGTTTTTT

len: 13
d_gene: NA
j_gene: TRBJ2-7
v_gene: TRBV5-1
abundance: NA
CDR3aa: CASSLAPQYEQYF
CDR3nt: TGCGCCAGCAGCTTGGCCCCCCAATACGAGCAGTACTTC

len: 16
d_gene: TRBD2
j_gene: TRBJ2-3
v_gene: TRBV5-1
abundance: NA
CDR3aa: CASSTGLAASTDTQYF
CDR3nt: TGCGCCAGCAGCACCGGACTAGCGGCTAGCACAGATACGCAGTATTTT

len: 14
d_gene: NA
j_gene: TRBJ2-2
v_gene: TRBV5-1
abundance: NA
CDR3aa: CASSLKGPGGELFF
CDR3nt: TGCGCCAGCAGCTTGAAAGGCCCGGGCGGGGAGCTGTTTTTT

len: 11
d_gene: NA
j_gene: TRBJ2-3
v_gene: TRBV29-1
abundance: NA
CDR3aa: CSVEYTDTQYF
CDR3nt: TGCAGCGTAGAATACACAGATACGCAGTATTTT

len: 16
d_gene: NA
j_gene: TRBJ1-5
v_gene: TRBV15
abundance: NA
CDR3aa: CATSRANPGVGQPQHF
CDR3nt: TGTGCCACCAGCAGAGCAAACCCAGGGGTAGGACAGCCCCAGCATTTT

len: 16
d_gene: TRBD1
j_gene: TRBJ1-5
v_gene: TRBV28
abundance: once
CDR3aa: CASRVWTGDSNQPQHF
CDR3nt: TGTGCCAGCCGAGTTTGGACAGGGGATAGCAATCAGCCCCAGCATTTT

len: 15
d_gene: TRBD2
j_gene: TRBJ2-1
v_gene: TRBV18
abundance: NA
CDR3aa: CASSMGLAAYNEQFF
CDR3nt: TGTGCCAGCTCAATGGGACTAGCGGCTTACAATGAGCAGTTCTTC

len: 15
d_gene: NA
j_gene: TRBJ2-1
v_gene: TRBV5-1
abundance: once
CDR3aa: CASSLLSRAANEQFF
CDR3nt: TGCGCCAGCAGCTTGTTGTCGAGGGCCGCGAATGAGCAGTTCTTC

len: 19
d_gene: TRBD2
j_gene: TRBJ2-2
v_gene: TRBV12-5
abundance: NA
CDR3aa: CASAIGGLAGGLNTGELFF
CDR3nt: TGTGCTAGTGCAATTGGGGGACTAGCGGGAGGACTGAACACCGGGGAGCTGTTTTTT

len: 12
d_gene: NA
j_gene: TRBJ2-2
v_gene: TRBV6-1
abundance: NA
CDR3aa: CASSLRDGELFF
CDR3nt: TGTGCCAGCAGCCTCAGAGACGGGGAGCTGTTTTTT

len: 15
d_gene: NA
j_gene: TRBJ2-2
v_gene: TRBV28
abundance: NA
CDR3aa: CASSLLSLGPGELFF
CDR3nt: TGTGCCAGCAGTTTATTGTCGTTGGGGCCCGGGGAGCTGTTTTTT

len: 15
d_gene: TRBD1
j_gene: TRBJ2-7
v_gene: TRBV5-6
abundance: NA
CDR3aa: CASSLYGTGSHEQYF
CDR3nt: TGTGCCAGCAGCTTGTATGGGACAGGGAGCCACGAGCAGTACTTC

len: 16
d_gene: NA
j_gene: TRBJ1-5
v_gene: TRBV28
abundance: NA
CDR3aa: CASSLLIIRGNQPQHF
CDR3nt: TGTGCCAGCAGTTTACTGATAATTAGGGGCAATCAGCCCCAGCATTTT

len: 14
d_gene: NA
j_gene: TRBJ2-1
v_gene: TRBV28
abundance: NA
CDR3aa: CASPPGRTYNEQFF
CDR3nt: TGTGCCAGCCCCCCCGGGCGAACCTACAATGAGCAGTTCTTC

len: 14
d_gene: NA
j_gene: TRBJ1-1
v_gene: TRBV25-1
abundance: once
CDR3aa: CASSDYGGNTEAFF
CDR3nt: TGTGCCAGCAGTGATTACGGGGGAAACACTGAAGCTTTCTTT

len: 13
d_gene: NA
j_gene: TRBJ2-2
v_gene: TRBV19
abundance: NA
CDR3aa: CASRDTNTGELFF
CDR3nt: TGTGCCAGTCGGGACACCAACACCGGGGAGCTGTTTTTT

len: 13
d_gene: NA
j_gene: TRBJ2-6
v_gene: TRBV25-1
abundance: NA
CDR3aa: CASSHGGANVLTF
CDR3nt: TGTGCCAGCTCCCATGGGGGGGCCAACGTCCTGACTTTC

len: 16
d_gene: TRBD2
j_gene: TRBJ2-7
v_gene: TRBV18
abundance: once
CDR3aa: CASSPIEGTSIYEQYF
CDR3nt: TGTGCCAGCTCACCGATAGAGGGGACTAGCATTTACGAGCAGTACTTC